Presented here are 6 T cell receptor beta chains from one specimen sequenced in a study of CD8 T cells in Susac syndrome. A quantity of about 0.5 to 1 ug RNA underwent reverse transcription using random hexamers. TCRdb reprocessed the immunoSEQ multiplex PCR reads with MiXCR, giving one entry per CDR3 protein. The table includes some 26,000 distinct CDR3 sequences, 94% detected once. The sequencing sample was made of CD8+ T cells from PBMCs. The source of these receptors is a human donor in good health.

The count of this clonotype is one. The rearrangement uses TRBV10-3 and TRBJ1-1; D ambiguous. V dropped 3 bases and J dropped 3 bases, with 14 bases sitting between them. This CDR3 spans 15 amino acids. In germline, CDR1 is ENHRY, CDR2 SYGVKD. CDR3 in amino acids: CAISDFSGGDTEAFF. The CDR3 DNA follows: TGTGCCATCAGTGATTTCTCCGGTGGGGACACTGAAGCTTTCTTT.

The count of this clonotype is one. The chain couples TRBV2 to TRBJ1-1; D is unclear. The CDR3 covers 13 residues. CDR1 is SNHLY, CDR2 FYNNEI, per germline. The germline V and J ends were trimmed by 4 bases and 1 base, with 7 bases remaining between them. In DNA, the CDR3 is TGTGCCAGCAGTGGGGCCCCGAACACTGAAGCTTTCTTT. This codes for CASSGAPNTEAFF.

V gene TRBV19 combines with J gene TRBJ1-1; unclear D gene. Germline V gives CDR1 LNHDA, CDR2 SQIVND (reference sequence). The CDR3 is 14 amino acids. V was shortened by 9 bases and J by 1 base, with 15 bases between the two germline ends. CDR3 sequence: CASVALGWNTEAFF. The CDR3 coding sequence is TGTGCCAGCGTCGCACTCGGGTGGAACACTGAAGCTTTCTTT.

Here the CDR3 reads CASSVGEWNEQYF. The CDR3 DNA sequence: TGTGCCAGCAGCGTAGGGGAGTGGAACGAGCAGTACTTC. The rearrangement uses TRBV9 and TRBJ2-7; D is perhaps TRBD2 (5 bases). From germline, CDR1 is SGDLS and CDR2 YYNGEE. The length of the CDR3 is 13 residues. Trimming removed 0 bases from V and 5 bases from J, with 9 bases in between.

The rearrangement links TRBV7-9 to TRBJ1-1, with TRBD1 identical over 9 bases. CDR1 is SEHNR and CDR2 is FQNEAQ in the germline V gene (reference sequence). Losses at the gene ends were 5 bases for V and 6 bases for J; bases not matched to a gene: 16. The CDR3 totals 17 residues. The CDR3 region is CASSPTRDRDSWAEAFF. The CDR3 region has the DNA TGTGCCAGCAGCCCCACCCGGGACAGGGACTCATGGGCTGAAGCTTTCTTT. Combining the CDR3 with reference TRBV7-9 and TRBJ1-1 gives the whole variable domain DTGVSQNPRHKITKRGQNVTFRCDPISEHNRLYWYRQTLGQGPEFLTYFQNEAQLEKSRLLSDRFSAERPKGSFSTLEIQRTEQGDSAMYLCASSPTRDRDSWAEAFFGQGTRLTVV.

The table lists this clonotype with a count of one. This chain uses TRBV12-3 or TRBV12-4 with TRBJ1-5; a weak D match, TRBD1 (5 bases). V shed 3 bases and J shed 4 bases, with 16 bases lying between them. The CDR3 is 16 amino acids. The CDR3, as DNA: TGTGCCAGCAGTTTTACGACCGGGGAGGGGAATCAGCCCCAGCATTTT. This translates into CASSFTTGEGNQPQHF.